This T cell receptor beta chain was recorded in a study of T cells after posttransplantation cyclophosphamide. Broader study findings: Donor CD8+ memory clones often dominated recipient blood repertoires at later times. TRB clonality was highly associated with recipient CMV seropositivity and reactivation.

Germline assignment: CDR1 MDHEN and CDR2 SYDVKM. V dropped 5 bases and J dropped 1; count of bases not matched to a gene: 7. The length of the CDR3 is 16 residues. The data were produced by immunoSEQ multiplex PCR, yet TCRdb's version contains in-frame clones alone and is incomplete. This table has around 30,000 clones, roughly 88% appearing once. This clone came up once. Its antigen is currently unknown. The clonotype was recovered from a man aged 50 or older. The rearrangement joins TRBV28 to TRBJ2-1, with 8 bases lining up with TRBD2. The sequencing input was PBMCs. The CDR3, as DNA: TGTGCCAGCAGTCCAGCGGGAGAGGGGTCCTACAATGAGCAGTTCTTC. Residues: CASSPAGEGSYNEQFF.